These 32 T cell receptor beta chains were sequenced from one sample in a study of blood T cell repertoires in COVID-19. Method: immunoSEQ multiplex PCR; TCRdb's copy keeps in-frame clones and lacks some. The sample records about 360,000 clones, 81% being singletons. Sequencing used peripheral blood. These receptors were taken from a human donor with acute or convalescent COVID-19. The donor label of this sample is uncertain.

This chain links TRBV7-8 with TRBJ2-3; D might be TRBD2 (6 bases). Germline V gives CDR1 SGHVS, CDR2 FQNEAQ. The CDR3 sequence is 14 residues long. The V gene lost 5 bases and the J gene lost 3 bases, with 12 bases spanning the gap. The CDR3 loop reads CASSPSEGTDTQYF. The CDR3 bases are TGTGCCAGCAGCCCCTCGGAGGGGACAGATACGCAGTATTTT.

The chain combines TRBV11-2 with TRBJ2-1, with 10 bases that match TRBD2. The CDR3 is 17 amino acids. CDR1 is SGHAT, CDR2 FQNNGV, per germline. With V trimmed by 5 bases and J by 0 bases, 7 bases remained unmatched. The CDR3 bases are TGTGCCAGCAGCGCCTCTAGCGGGAGATTCTCCTACAATGAGCAGTTCTTC. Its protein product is CASSASSGRFSYNEQFF. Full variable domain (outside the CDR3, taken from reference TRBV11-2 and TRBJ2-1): EAGVAQSPRYKIIEKRQSVAFWCNPISGHATLYWYQQILGQGPKLLIQFQNNGVVDDSQLPKDRFSAERLKGVDSTLKIQPAKLEDSAVYLCASSASSGRFSYNEQFFGPGTRLTVL.

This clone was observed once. The CDR3 spells CASSQELAGQGGHYEQYF. DNA of the CDR3: TGTGCCAGCAGCCAAGAACTGGCGGGACAGGGGGGGCACTACGAGCAGTACTTC. The genes are TRBV4-2 and TRBJ2-7; 11 bases agree with TRBD1. Germline trimming cut 0 bases from V and 3 bases from J; bases unmatched to any gene: 10. The germline CDR1 and CDR2 sequences are LGHNA and YNFKEQ. There are 18 residues in the CDR3.

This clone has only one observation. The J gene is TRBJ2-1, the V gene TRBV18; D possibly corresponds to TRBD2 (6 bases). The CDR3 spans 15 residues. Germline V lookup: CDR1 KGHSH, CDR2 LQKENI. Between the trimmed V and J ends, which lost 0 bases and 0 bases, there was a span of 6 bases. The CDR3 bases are TGTGCCAGCTCACCACCGGGGGGCTCCTACAATGAGCAGTTCTTC. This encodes CASSPPGGSYNEQFF.

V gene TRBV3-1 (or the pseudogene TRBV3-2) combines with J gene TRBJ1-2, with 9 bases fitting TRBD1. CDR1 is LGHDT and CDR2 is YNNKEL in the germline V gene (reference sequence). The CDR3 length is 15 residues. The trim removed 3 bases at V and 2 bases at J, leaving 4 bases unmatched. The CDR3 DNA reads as TGTGCCAGCAGCCACCTCGGACAGGGGAACTATGGCTACACCTTC. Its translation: CASSHLGQGNYGYTF.

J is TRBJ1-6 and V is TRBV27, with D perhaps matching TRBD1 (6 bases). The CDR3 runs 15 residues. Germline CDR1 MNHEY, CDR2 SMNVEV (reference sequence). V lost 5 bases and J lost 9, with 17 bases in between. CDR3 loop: CASSPQGYMPSPLHF. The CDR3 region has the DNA TGTGCCAGCAGTCCTCAGGGGTACATGCCTTCACCCCTCCACTTT.

The CDR3 loop reads CASKTGALGYEQYF. CDR3 sequence (DNA): TGTGCCAGCAAAACAGGGGCCTTGGGCTACGAGCAGTACTTC. The chain couples TRBV6-5 to TRBJ2-7; TRBD1 matches 7 bases. The germline V gene has CDR1 MNHEY and CDR2 SVGAGI. The CDR3 contains 14 residues. V lost 7 bases and J lost 3; bases outside the gene matches: 9.

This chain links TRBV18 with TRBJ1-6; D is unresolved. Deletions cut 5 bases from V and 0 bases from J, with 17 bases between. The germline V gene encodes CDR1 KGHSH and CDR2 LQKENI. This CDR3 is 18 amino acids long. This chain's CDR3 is CASSSVTPSSSYNSPLHF. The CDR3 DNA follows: TGTGCCAGCTCATCCGTGACGCCGTCTAGCTCCTATAATTCACCCCTCCACTTT.

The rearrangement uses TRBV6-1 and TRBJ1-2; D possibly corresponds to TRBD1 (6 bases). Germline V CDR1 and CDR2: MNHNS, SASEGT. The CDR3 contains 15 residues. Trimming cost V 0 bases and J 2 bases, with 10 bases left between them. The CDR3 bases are TGTGCCAGCAGTGAAGCGGTAAGGGGGAACTATGGCTACACCTTC. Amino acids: CASSEAVRGNYGYTF.

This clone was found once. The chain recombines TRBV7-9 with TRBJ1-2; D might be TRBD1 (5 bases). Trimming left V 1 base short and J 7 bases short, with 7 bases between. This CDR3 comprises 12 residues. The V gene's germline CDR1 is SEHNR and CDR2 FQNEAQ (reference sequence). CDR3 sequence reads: CASSLDRSGYTF. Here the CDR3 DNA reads TGTGCCAGCAGCTTAGACAGGTCTGGCTACACCTTC.

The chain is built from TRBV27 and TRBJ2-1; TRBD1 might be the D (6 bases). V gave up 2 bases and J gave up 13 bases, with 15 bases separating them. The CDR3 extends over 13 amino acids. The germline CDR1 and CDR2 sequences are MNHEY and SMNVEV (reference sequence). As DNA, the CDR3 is TGTGCCAGCAGTTTACCGGGGACAATCCGTCAGTTCTTC. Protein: CASSLPGTIRQFF.

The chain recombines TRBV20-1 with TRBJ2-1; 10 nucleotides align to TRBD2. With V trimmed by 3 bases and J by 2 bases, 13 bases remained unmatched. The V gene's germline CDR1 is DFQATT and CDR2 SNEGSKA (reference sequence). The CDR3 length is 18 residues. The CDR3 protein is CSASVRGRGTSAYNEQFF. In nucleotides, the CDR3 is TGCAGTGCTAGTGTCAGGGGTAGAGGGACTAGCGCCTACAATGAGCAGTTCTTC.

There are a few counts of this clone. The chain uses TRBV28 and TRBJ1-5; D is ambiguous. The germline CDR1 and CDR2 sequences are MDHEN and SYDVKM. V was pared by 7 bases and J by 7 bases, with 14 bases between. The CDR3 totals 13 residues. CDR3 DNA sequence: TGTGCCAGCACCTGGAGGGATGACCAGCCCCAGCATTTT. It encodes CASTWRDDQPQHF.

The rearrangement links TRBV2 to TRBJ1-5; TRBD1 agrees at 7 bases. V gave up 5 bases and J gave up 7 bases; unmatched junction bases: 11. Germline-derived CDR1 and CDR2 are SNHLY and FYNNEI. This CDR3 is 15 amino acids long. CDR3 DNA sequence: TGTGCCAGCAGTTTTACAGGGGCGTTCGCGCAGCCCCAGCATTTT. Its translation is CASSFTGAFAQPQHF.

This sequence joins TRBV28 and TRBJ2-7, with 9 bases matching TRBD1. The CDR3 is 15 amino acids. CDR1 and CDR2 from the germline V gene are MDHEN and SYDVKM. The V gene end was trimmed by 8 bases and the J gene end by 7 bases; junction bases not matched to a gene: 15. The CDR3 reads CASLPAGTGRWEQYF. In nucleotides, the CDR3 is TGTGCCAGCCTTCCTGCCGGGACAGGGAGGTGGGAGCAGTACTTC.

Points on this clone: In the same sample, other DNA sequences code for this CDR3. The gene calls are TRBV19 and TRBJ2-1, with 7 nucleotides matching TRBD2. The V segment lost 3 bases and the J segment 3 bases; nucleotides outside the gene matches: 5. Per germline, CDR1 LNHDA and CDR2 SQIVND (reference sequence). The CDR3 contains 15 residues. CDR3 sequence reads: CASSIEGGGYNEQFF. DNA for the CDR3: TGTGCCAGTAGTATTGAAGGCGGGGGCTACAATGAGCAGTTCTTC.

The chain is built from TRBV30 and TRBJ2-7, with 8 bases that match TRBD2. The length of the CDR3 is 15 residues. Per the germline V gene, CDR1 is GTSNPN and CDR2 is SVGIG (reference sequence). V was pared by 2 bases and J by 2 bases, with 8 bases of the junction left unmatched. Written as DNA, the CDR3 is TGTGCCTGGAGTATAGGACTAGCTCGGCCCTACGAGCAGTACTTC. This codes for CAWSIGLARPYEQYF.

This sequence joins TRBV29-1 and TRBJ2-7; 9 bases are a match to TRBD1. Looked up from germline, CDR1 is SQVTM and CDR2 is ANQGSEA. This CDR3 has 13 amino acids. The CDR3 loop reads CSYSGQGGYEQYF. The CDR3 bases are TGCAGTTATTCGGGACAGGGTGGGTACGAGCAGTACTTC.

CDR3 in amino acids: CASSPGTADTQYF. The CDR3 DNA sequence: TGTGCCAGCAGTCCCGGTACGGCAGATACGCAGTATTTT. The chain couples TRBV27 to TRBJ2-3; no reliable D call. Germline V gene data show CDR1 as MNHEY and CDR2 as SMNVEV (reference sequence). Trimming shortened V by 5 bases and J by 4 bases, and 10 bases separated the two germline ends. The CDR3 spans 13 residues.

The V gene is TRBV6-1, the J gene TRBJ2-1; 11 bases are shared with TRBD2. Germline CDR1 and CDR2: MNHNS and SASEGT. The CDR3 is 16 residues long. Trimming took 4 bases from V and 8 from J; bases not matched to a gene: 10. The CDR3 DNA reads TGTGCCAGCAGTGGACATAGCGGGAGGGCCGGGGATGAGCAGTTCTTC. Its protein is CASSGHSGRAGDEQFF.

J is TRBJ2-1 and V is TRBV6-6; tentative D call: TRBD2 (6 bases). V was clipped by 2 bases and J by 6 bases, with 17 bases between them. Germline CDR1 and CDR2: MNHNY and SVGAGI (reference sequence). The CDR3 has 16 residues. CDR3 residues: CASSYPPRRGRNEQFF. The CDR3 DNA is TGTGCCAGCAGTTACCCCCCGCGGCGGGGACGCAATGAGCAGTTCTTC.

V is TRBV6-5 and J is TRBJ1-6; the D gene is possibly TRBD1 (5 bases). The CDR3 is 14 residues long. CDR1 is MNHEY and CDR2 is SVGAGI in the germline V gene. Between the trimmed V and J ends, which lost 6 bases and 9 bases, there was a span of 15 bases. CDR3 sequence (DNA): TGTGCCAGCAGAAGACAGACGGAGGGTTCACCCCTCCACTTT. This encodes CASRRQTEGSPLHF.

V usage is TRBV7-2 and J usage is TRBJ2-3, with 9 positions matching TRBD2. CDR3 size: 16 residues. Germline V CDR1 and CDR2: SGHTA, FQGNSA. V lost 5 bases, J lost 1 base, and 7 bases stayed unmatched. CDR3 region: CASSVTSGYGTDTQYF. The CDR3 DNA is TGTGCCAGCAGCGTGACTAGCGGTTACGGCACAGATACGCAGTATTTT.

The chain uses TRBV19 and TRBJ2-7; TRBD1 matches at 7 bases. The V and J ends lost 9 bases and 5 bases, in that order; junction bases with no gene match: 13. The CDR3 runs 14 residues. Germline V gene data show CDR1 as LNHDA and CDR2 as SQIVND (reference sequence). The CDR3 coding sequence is TGTGCCAGGGATAGACAGGGTTCCGATCACGAGCAGTACTTC. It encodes CARDRQGSDHEQYF.

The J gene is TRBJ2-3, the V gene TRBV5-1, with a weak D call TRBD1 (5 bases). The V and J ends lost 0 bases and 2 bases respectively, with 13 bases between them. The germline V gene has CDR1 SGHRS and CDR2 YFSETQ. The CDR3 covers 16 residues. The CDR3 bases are TGCGCCAGCAGCTTGGTTGCGCAGGGTAACACAGATACGCAGTATTTT. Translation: CASSLVAQGNTDTQYF.

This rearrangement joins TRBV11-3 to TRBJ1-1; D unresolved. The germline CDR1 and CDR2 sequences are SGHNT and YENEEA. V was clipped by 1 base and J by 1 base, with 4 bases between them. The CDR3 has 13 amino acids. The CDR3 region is CASSLGQNTEAFF. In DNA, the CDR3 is TGTGCCAGCAGCTTAGGGCAGAACACTGAAGCTTTCTTT.

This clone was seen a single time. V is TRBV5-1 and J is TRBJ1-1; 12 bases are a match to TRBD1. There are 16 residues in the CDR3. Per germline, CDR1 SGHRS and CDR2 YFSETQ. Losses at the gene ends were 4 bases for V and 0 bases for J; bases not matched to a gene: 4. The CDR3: CASSRDRGQVNTEAFF. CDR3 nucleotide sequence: TGCGCCAGCAGCCGGGACAGGGGGCAGGTGAACACTGAAGCTTTCTTT. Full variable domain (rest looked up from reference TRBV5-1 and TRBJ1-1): KAGVTQTPRYLIKTRGQQVTLSCSPISGHRSVSWYQQTPGQGLQFLFEYFSETQRNKGNFPGRFSGRQFSNSRSEMNVSTLELGDSALYLCASSRDRGQVNTEAFFGQGTRLTVV.

The CDR3 sequence is CASSWWDTNTEAFF. The CDR3 region has the DNA TGTGCCAGCAGCTGGTGGGACACGAACACTGAAGCTTTCTTT. The gene calls are TRBV5-4 and TRBJ1-1; D may be TRBD1 (6 bases). Germline V lookup: CDR1 SGHNT, CDR2 YYREEE (reference sequence). V was cut by 3 bases and J by 1 base, with 10 bases left in between. CDR3 length: 14 residues.

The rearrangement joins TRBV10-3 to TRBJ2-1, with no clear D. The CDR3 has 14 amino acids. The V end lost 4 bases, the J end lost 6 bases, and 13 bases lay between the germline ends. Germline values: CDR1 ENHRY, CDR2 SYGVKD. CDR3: CAISARQQSNEQFF. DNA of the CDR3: TGTGCCATCAGTGCAAGGCAACAGAGCAATGAGCAGTTCTTC.

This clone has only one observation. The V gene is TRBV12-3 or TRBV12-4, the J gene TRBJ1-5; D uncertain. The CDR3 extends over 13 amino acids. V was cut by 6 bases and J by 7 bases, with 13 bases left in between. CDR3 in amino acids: CASRRDELQPQHF. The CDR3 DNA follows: TGTGCCAGCAGGAGGGATGAGCTGCAGCCCCAGCATTTT.

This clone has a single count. The CDR3 loop is CASSLGNWDTPLHF. The CDR3 DNA follows: TGTGCCAGCAGTTTGGGAAACTGGGACACACCCCTCCACTTT. This chain connects TRBV27 to TRBJ1-6, with D maybe TRBD1 (6 bases). CDR3 size: 14 residues. Germline V CDR1 and CDR2: MNHEY, SMNVEV (reference sequence). Trimming stripped 3 bases from V and 11 bases from J, with 14 bases between.

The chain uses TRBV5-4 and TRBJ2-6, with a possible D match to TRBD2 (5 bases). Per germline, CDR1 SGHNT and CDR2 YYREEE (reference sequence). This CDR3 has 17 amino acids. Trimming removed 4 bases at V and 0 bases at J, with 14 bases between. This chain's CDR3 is CASSRSGTRSGANVLTF. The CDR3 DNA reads TGTGCCAGCAGCAGGAGCGGTACCCGCTCTGGGGCCAACGTCCTGACTTTC.